A selection of T cell receptor beta chains follows, all from one sample in a study of T cells in Graves' hyperthyroidism and ophthalmopathy. TCRdb reprocessed the multiplex PCR reads with MiXCR, giving one entry per CDR3 protein. The top ten hold about 7.9% of the sample, which has approximately 560,000 distinct CDR3 sequences, around 45% seen once. Sequenced: peripheral blood or thyroid tissue (not recorded which). The source is a woman younger than 30 with Graves' hyperthyroidism. CDR3s include the opening cysteine and the closing phenylalanine or tryptophan. The D gene is left open where the match is weak. Where a row states a size, it is once, few, many or the class of an expanded clone; other rows omit it.

J gene | D gene | clone size | V gene | CDR3 DNA | CDR3 protein
TRBJ2-7 | NA | NA | TRBV2 | TGTGCCAGCAGGCCCGGTTTAGGGGCTGTCTACGAGCAGTACTTC | CASRPGLGAVYEQYF
TRBJ1-1 | NA | NA | TRBV19 | TGTGCCAGTAGTTCCCGTGGAGGGGACACTGAAGCTTCCTTT | CASSSRGGDTEASF
TRBJ2-2 | TRBD2 | few | TRBV10-3 | TGTGCCATCAGTGATACTAGCGGGAGTTCCGGGGAGCTGTTTTTT | CAISDTSGSSGELFF
TRBJ2-7 | NA | few | TRBV10-3 | TGTGCCAGCAGTTACTCTGTTGGATACTACGAGCAGTACTTC | CASSYSVGYYEQYF
TRBJ1-1 | NA | few | TRBV2 | TGTGCCAGCAGGGCCCTAGCGGGTTGGGGGAACACTGAAGCTTTCTTT | CASRALAGWGNTEAFF
TRBJ1-2 | NA | few | TRBV6-1 | TGTGCCAGCAGTGAAGCGGGCGGGGTAGATGGCTACACCTTC | CASSEAGGVDGYTF
TRBJ1-5 | NA | NA | TRBV2 | TGTGCCAGCAGACCCGACGGGGTGGGCAATCAGCCCCAGCATTTT | CASRPDGVGNQPQHF
TRBJ1-1 | TRBD1 | few | TRBV7-2 | TGTGCCAGCAGTATTACAGGGGGATGGGGGTCAGCTTTCTTT | CASSITGGWGSAFF
TRBJ2-5 | NA | NA | TRBV5-1 | TGCGCCAGCAGCTCTCAGGGATGGGAGACCCAGTACTTC | CASSSQGWETQYF
TRBJ1-2 | NA | NA | TRBV6-1 | TGTGCCAGCAGCCAGTCGTGGCAGGTTAACTATGGCTACACCTTC | CASSQSWQVNYGYTF
TRBJ2-2 | NA | NA | TRBV7-9 | TGTGCCAGCAGCTTAGTGGACCACCGGGGGAACGGGGAGCTGTTTTTT | CASSLVDHRGNGELFF
TRBJ2-7 | TRBD2 | NA | TRBV19 | TGTGCCAGTAGTAGGAGCGGGACCGCCTACGAGCAGTACTTC | CASSRSGTAYEQYF
TRBJ2-5 | NA | many | TRBV10-2 | TGCGCCAGCAGTGAGTCACCTCGGACCGTTTGGGAGACCCAGTACTTC | CASSESPRTVWETQYF
TRBJ2-5 | NA | many | TRBV14 | TGTGCCAGCAGCCCGGTGAAGACCCAGTACTTC | CASSPVKTQYF
TRBJ1-1 | NA | NA | TRBV10-3 | TGTGCCAGCAGTTACTGGGGGGTTCGGACTGAAGCTTTCTTT | CASSYWGVRTEAFF
TRBJ1-1 | NA | NA | TRBV9 | TGTGCCAGCAGCGGAGGGGGAGTGAACACTGAAGCTTTCTTT | CASSGGGVNTEAFF
TRBJ1-1 | NA | NA | TRBV18 | TGTGCCAGCTCACCACAGAGGAACACTGAAGCTTTCTTT | CASSPQRNTEAFF
TRBJ2-7 | TRBD2 | few | TRBV7-9 | TGTGCCAGCAGCTCCCGGACTAGCGGGCGCTACGAGCAGTACTTC | CASSSRTSGRYEQYF
TRBJ2-7 | NA | NA | TRBV7-3 | TGTGCCAGCAGCAAAAGGGGGGACGAGCAGTACTTC | CASSKRGDEQYF
TRBJ2-7 | TRBD2 | few | TRBV9 | TGTGCCAGCAGCCCGAGCGGGAGGGCCGAGCAGTACTTC | CASSPSGRAEQYF
TRBJ1-2 | NA | NA | TRBV11-2 | TGTGCCAGCAGCTTAGACCTAGAGAACTATGGCTACACCTTC | CASSLDLENYGYTF
TRBJ1-2 | NA | NA | TRBV7-3 | TGTGCCAGCACTCCCCTGGGAGGGGGTGGCTATGGCTACACCTTC | CASTPLGGGGYGYTF
TRBJ2-5 | NA | NA | TRBV11-2 | TGTGCCAGCAGCTCCTACTCTGGGAACCAAGAGACCCAGTACTTC | CASSSYSGNQETQYF
TRBJ1-1 | NA | NA | TRBV2 | TGTGCCAGCAGTTTGTCGCAGCAGAACACTGAAGCTTTCTTT | CASSLSQQNTEAFF
TRBJ2-7 | NA | NA | TRBV14 | TGTGCCAGCAGCCCGCGAACTAGCCCAACCTACGAGCAGTACTTC | CASSPRTSPTYEQYF
TRBJ2-7 | NA | few | TRBV19 | TGTGCCAGTAGTCCCTTTAGCAGTTCCTACGAGCAGTACTTC | CASSPFSSSYEQYF
TRBJ1-2 | NA | NA | TRBV6-5 | TGTGCCAGCAGTTACACCCACGACAGTAACTATGGCTACACCTTC | CASSYTHDSNYGYTF
TRBJ2-6 | NA | NA | TRBV29-1 | TGCAGCGTTGAGGGCCACTCTGGGGCCAACGTCCTGACTTTC | CSVEGHSGANVLTF
TRBJ1-2 | TRBD1 | many | TRBV6-5 | TGTGCCAGCAGTCCTCGGACAGGCCATGGCTACACCTTC | CASSPRTGHGYTF
TRBJ2-2 | TRBD2 | few | TRBV10-3 | TGTGCCATCAGTGAGCGAAGGACTAGCGGGCCCGGGGAGCTGTTTTTT | CAISERRTSGPGELFF
TRBJ1-5 | TRBD1 | NA | TRBV20-1 | TGCAGTGCTTACCCGAGGGACAGCCTTAATCAGCCCCAGCATTTT | CSAYPRDSLNQPQHF
TRBJ1-5 | TRBD1 | NA | TRBV29-1 | TGCAGCTCTGGGGGACAGGGGGGTCAGCCCCAGCATTTT | CSSGGQGGQPQHF
TRBJ2-7 | TRBD1 | few | TRBV4-3 | TGCGCCAGCAGCCAAGATCAGAGGGGGCGGGAGCAGTACTTC | CASSQDQRGREQYF
TRBJ1-1 | TRBD1 | NA | TRBV20-1 | TGCAGTGCTAGAGGTTGGGACAGGGGGCAGCTGGACACTGAAGCTTTCTTT | CSARGWDRGQLDTEAFF
TRBJ1-4 | NA | few | TRBV24-1 | TGTGCCACCAGTGACGCGGGGGGCACTAATGAAAAACTGTTTTTT | CATSDAGGTNEKLFF
TRBJ1-2 | NA | once | TRBV20-1 | TGCAGTGCTCAGAGAGGCCAGTATGGCTACACCTTC | CSAQRGQYGYTF
TRBJ2-7 | NA | NA | TRBV25-1 | TGTGCCAGCGGGGAGAACACCTACGAGCAGTACTTC | CASGENTYEQYF
TRBJ2-6 | NA | once | TRBV15 | TGTGCCACCAGCAGAGAGGACCTGAAAAACGTCCTGACTTTC | CATSREDLKNVLTF
TRBJ2-7 | NA | NA | TRBV29-1 | TGCAGCGTTATGACGGGAACCTACGAGCAGTACTTC | CSVMTGTYEQYF
TRBJ1-4 | NA | many | TRBV7-9 | TGTGCCAGCAGCTTAGCCGAGCTTACAGCGTATCGTCGCGAAAAACTGTTTTTT | CASSLAELTAYRREKLFF
TRBJ1-5 | NA | NA | TRBV12-3/TRBV12-4 | TGTGCCAGCAGCTTGGGACACCAGGGCCCCGATCAGCCCCAGCATTTT | CASSLGHQGPDQPQHF
TRBJ1-1 | TRBD1 | many | TRBV2 | TGTGCCAGCAGTACGACAGGGGGCAACACTGAAGCTTTCTTT | CASSTTGGNTEAFF
TRBJ2-5 | TRBD1 | once | TRBV24-1 | TGTGCCACCAGTGATCCAGGGGGCGCGGGAACGGGGGAGACCCAGTACTTC | CATSDPGGAGTGETQYF
TRBJ1-4 | NA | few | TRBV7-9 | TGTGCCTCTACAGCCCGTCTTAATGAAAAACTGTTTTTT | CASTARLNEKLFF
TRBJ2-7 | NA | many | TRBV7-2 | TGTGCCAGCAGCTTAGCGGGAGGTTTGGGGGAGCAGTACTTC | CASSLAGGLGEQYF